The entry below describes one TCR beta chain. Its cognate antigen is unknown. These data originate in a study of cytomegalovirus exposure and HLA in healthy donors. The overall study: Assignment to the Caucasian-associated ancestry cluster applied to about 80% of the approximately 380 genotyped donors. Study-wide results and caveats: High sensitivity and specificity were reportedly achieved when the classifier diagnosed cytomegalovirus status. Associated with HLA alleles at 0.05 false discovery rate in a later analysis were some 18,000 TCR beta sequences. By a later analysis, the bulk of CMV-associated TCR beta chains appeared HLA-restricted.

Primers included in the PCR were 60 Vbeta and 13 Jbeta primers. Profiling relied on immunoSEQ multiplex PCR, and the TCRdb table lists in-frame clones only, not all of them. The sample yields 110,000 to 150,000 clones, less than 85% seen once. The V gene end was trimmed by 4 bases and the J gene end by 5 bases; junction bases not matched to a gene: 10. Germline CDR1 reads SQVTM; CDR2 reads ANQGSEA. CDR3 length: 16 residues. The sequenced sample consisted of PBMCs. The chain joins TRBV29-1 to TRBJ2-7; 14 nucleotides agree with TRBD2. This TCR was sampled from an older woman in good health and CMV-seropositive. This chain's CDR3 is CSVGRLAGGTTNEQYF. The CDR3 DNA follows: TGCAGCGTTGGCCGACTAGCGGGAGGGACAACGAACGAGCAGTACTTC.